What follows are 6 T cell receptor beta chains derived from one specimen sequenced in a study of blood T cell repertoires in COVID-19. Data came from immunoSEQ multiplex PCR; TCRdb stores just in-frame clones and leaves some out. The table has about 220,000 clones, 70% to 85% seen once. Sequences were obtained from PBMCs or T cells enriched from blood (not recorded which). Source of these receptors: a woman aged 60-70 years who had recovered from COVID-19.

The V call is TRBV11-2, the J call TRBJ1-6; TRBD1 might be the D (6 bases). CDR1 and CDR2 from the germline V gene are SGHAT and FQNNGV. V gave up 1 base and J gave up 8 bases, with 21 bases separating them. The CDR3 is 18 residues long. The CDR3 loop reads CASSLGQGISPRDSPLHF. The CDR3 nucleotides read TGTGCCAGCAGCTTAGGGCAGGGGATATCCCCTCGGGATTCACCCCTCCACTTT.

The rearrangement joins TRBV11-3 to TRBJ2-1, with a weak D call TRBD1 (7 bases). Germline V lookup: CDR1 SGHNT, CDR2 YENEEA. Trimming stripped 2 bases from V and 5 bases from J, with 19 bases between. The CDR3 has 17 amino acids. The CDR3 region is CASSLSRGTAAHNEQFF. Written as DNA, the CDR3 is TGTGCCAGCAGCTTATCCCGCGGGACAGCCGCCCACAATGAGCAGTTCTTC.

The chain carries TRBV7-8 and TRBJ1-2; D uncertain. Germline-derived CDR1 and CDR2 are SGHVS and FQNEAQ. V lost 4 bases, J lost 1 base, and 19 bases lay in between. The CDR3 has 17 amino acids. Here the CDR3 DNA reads TGTGCCAGCAGCTCCCTACAGATCCTACCGCTTAACTATGGCTACACCTTC. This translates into CASSSLQILPLNYGYTF.

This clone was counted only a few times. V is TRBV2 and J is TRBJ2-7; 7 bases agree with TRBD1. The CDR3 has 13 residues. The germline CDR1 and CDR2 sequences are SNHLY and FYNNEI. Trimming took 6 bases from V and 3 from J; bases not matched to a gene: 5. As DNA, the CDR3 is TGTGCCAGCAGCCCTACAGGGGACTACGAGCAGTACTTC. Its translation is CASSPTGDYEQYF.

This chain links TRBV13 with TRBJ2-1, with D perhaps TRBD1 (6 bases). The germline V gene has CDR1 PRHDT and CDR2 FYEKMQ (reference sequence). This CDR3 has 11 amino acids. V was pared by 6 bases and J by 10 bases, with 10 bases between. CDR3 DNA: TGTGCCAGCAGTCCAGGGGTGGAGCAGTTCTTC. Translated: CASSPGVEQFF.

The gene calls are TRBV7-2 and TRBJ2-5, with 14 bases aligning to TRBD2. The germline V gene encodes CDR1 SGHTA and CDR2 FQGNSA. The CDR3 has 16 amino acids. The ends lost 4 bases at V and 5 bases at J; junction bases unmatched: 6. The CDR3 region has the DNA TGTGCCAGCAGCTACGGACTAGCGGGAGGCACGGAGACCCAGTACTTC. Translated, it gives CASSYGLAGGTETQYF.